This TCR beta chain was observed in a study of technical replicates of blood from a few donors. Here immunoSEQ multiplex PCR was the method, and the copy in TCRdb shows in-frame clones only, minus some. This table holds more than 90,000 clones, 95% found once. From germline, CDR1 is SGHAT and CDR2 FQNNGV. This CDR3 has 11 amino acids. V lost 9 bases, J lost 1 base, and 6 bases lay in between. Sequencing used T cells isolated from PBMCs. The sequence was collected from a human donor in good health. The chain has TRBV11-2 and TRBJ1-1; the D gene is possibly TRBD1 (5 bases). CDR3 coding DNA: TGTGCCAGTCAGGGGAACACTGAAGCTTTCTTT. Translating gives CASQGNTEAFF.